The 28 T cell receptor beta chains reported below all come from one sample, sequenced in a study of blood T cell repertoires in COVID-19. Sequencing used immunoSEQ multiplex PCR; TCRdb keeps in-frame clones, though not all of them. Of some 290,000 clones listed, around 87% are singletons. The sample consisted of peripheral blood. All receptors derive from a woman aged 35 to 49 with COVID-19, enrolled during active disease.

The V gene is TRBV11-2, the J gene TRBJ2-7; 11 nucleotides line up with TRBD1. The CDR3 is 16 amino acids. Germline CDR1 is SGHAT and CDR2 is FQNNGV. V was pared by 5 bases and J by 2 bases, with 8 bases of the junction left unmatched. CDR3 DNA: TGTGCCAGCAGCATCCGAGGACAGGGGGCAGCCTACGAGCAGTACTTC. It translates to CASSIRGQGAAYEQYF.

CDR3 sequence reads: CASRRGFGEQYF. For the CDR3, the DNA is TGTGCCAGCCGTCGGGGGTTCGGGGAGCAGTACTTC. The gene calls are TRBV7-2 and TRBJ2-7, with a possible D match to TRBD2 (6 bases). The V end lost 8 bases, the J end lost 7 bases, and 15 bases lay between the germline ends. The CDR3 contains 12 residues. Germline V CDR1 and CDR2: SGHTA, FQGNSA.

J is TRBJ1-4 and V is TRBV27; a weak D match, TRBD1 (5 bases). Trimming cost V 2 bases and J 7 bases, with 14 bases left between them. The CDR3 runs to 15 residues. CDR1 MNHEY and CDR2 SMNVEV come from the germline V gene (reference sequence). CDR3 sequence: CASSLAGGVGEKLFF. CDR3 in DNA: TGTGCCAGCAGTTTAGCGGGGGGAGTCGGTGAAAAACTGTTTTTT. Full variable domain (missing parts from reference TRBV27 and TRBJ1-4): EAQVTQNPRYLITVTGKKLTVTCSQNMNHEYMSWYRQDPGLGLRQIYYSMNVEVTDKGDVPEGYKVSRKEKRNFPLILESPSPNQTSLYFCASSLAGGVGEKLFFGSGTQLSVL.

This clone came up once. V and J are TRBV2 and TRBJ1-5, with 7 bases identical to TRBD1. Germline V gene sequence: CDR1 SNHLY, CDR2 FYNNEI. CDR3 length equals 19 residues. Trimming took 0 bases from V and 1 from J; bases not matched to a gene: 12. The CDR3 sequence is CASSEAFGRGLPSNQPQHF. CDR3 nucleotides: TGTGCCAGCAGTGAAGCGTTCGGTAGGGGGCTTCCGAGCAATCAGCCCCAGCATTTT.

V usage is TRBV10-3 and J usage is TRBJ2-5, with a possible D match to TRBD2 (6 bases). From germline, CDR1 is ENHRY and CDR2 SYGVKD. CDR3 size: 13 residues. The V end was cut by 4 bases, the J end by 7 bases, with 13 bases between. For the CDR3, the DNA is TGTGCCATCAGTGTGACTTTGGAGGGGACCCAGTACTTC. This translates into CAISVTLEGTQYF.

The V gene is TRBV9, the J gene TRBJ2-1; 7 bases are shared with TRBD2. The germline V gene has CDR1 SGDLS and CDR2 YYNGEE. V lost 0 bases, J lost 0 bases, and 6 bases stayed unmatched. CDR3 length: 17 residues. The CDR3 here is CASSVGRLADSYNEQFF. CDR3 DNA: TGTGCCAGCAGCGTAGGTCGTCTAGCGGACTCCTACAATGAGCAGTTCTTC.

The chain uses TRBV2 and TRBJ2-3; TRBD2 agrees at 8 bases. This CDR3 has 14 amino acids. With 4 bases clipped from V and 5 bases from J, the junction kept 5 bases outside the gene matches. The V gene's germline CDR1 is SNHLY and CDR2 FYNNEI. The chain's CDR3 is CASSAGGAGDTQYF. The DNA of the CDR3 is TGTGCCAGCAGTGCCGGGGGGGCGGGAGATACGCAGTATTTT. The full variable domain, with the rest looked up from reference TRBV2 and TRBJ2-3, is EPEVTQTPSHQVTQMGQEVILRCVPISNHLYFYWYRQILGQKVEFLVSFYNNEISEKSEIFDDQFSVERPDGSNFTLKIRSTKLEDSAMYFCASSAGGAGDTQYFGPGTRLTVL.

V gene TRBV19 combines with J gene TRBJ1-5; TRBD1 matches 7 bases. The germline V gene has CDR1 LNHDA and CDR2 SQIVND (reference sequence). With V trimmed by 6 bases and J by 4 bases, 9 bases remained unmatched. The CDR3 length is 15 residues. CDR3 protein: CASRAYRGGNQPQHF. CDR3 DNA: TGTGCCAGTAGGGCATACAGGGGTGGAAATCAGCCCCAGCATTTT.

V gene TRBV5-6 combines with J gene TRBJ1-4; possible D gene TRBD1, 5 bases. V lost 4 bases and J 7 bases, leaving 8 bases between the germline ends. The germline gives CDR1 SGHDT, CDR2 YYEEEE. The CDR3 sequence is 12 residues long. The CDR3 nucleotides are TGTGCCAGCAGCGGGGGGAGTGAAAAACTGTTTTTT. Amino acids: CASSGGSEKLFF.

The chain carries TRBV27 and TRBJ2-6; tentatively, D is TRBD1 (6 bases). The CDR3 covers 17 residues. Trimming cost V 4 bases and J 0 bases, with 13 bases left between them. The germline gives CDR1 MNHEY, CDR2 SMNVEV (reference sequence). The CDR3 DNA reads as TGTGCCAGCAGTTCTCCAGGGGTTACCTCTGGGGCCAACGTCCTGACTTTC. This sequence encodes CASSSPGVTSGANVLTF. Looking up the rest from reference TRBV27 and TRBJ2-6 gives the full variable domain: EAQVTQNPRYLITVTGKKLTVTCSQNMNHEYMSWYRQDPGLGLRQIYYSMNVEVTDKGDVPEGYKVSRKEKRNFPLILESPSPNQTSLYFCASSSPGVTSGANVLTFGAGSRLTVL.

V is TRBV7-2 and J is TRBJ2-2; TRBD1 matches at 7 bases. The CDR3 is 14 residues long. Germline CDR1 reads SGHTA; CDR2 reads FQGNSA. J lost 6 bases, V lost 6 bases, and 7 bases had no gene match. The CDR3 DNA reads TGTGCCAGCAGTAAGACAGGGCGGGCCGGGGAGCTGTTTTTT. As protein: CASSKTGRAGELFF. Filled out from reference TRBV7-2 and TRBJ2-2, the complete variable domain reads GAGVSQSPSNKVTEKGKDVELRCDPISGHTALYWYRQSLGQGLEFLIYFQGNSAPDKSGLPSDRFSAERTGGSVSTLTIQRTQQEDSAVYLCASSKTGRAGELFFGEGSRLTVL.

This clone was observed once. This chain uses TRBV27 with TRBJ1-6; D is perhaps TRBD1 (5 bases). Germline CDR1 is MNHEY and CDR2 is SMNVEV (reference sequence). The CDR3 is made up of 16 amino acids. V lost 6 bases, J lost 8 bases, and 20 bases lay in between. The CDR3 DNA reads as TGTGCCAGCAGCCGCCCCCAAGGGGCGCTGGATTCACCCCTCCACTTT. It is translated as CASSRPQGALDSPLHF.

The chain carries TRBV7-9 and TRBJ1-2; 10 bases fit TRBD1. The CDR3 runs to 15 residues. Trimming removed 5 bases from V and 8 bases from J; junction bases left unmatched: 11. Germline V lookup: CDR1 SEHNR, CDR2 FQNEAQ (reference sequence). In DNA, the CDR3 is TGTGCCAGCAGCCCCGGGACAGGGGCCCTAGGCGGCTACACCTTC. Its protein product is CASSPGTGALGGYTF.

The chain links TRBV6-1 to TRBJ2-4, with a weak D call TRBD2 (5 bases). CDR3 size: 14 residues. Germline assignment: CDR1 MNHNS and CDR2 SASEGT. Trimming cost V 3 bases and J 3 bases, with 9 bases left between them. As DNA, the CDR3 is TGTGCCAGCAGTGACCGGGGTGACAAAAACATTCAGTACTTC. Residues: CASSDRGDKNIQYF.

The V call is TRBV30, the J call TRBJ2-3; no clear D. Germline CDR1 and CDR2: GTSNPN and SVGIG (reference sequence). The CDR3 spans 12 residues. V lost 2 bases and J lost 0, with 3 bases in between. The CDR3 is CAWSQSTDTQYF. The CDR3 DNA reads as TGTGCCTGGAGTCAAAGCACAGATACGCAGTATTTT.

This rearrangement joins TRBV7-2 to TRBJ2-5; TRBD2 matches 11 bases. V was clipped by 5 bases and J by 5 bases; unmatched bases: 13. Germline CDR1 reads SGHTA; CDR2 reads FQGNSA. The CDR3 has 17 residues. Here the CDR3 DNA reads TGTGCCAGCAGCCCGACCAAGGGACTAGCGGAGAGGGAGACCCAGTACTTC. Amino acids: CASSPTKGLAERETQYF.

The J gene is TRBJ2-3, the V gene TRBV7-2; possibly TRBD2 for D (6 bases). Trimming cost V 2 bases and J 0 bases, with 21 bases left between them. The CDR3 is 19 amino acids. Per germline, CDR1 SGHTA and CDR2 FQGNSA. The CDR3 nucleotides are TGTGCCAGCAGCTTAACTTCATCCCTAGCGCAAACTAGCACAGATACGCAGTATTTT. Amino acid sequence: CASSLTSSLAQTSTDTQYF.

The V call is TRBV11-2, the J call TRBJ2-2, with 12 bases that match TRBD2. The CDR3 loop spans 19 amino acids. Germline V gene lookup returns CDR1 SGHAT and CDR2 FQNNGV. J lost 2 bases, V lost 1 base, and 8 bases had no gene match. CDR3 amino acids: CASSLVRASGRANTGELFF. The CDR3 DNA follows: TGTGCCAGCAGCTTAGTACGGGCTAGCGGGAGGGCCAACACCGGGGAGCTGTTTTTT.

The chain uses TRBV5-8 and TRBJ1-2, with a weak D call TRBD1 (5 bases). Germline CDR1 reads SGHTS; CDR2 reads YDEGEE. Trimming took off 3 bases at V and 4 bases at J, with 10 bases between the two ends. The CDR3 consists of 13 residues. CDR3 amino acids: CASSSGGIYGYTF. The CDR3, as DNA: TGTGCCAGCAGCTCCGGGGGGATCTATGGCTACACCTTC.

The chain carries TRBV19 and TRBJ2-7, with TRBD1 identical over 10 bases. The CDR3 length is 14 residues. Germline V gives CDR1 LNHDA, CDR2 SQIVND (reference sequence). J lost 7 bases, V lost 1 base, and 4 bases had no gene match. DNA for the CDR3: TGTGCCAGTAGTATAGGACAGGGGGCAGGGGAGCAGTACTTC. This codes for CASSIGQGAGEQYF.

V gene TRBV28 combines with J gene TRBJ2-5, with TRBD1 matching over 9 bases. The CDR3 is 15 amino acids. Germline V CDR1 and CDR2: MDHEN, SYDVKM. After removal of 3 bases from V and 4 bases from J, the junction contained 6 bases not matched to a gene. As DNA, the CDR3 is TGTGCCAGCAGTTTCGGGACAGGGTGGGGAGAGACCCAGTACTTC. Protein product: CASSFGTGWGETQYF.

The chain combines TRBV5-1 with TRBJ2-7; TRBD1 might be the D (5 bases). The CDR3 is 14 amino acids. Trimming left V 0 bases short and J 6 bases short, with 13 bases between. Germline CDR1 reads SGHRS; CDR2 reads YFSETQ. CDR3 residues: CASSLAGQGSEQYF. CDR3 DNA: TGCGCCAGCAGCTTGGCCGGCCAGGGTTCCGAGCAGTACTTC.

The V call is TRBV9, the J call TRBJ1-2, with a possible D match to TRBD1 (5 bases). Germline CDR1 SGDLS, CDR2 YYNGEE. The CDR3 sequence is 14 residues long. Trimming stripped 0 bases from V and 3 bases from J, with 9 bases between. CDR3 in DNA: TGTGCCAGCAGCGTAGCTGCCAGGGACTATGGCTACACCTTC. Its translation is CASSVAARDYGYTF.

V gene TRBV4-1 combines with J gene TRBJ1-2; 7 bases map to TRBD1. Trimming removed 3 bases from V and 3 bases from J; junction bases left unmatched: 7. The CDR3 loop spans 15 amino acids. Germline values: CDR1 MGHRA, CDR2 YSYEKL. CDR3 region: CASSQNRGDYYGYTF. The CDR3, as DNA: TGCGCCAGCAGCCAGAACAGGGGTGATTACTATGGCTACACCTTC.

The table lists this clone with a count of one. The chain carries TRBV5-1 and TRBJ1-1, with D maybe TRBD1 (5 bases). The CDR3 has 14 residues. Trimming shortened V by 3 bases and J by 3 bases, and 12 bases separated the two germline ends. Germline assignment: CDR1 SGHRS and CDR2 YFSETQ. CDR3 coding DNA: TGCGCCAGCAGCTCCCTAGGGACTGACACTGAAGCTTTCTTT. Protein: CASSSLGTDTEAFF.

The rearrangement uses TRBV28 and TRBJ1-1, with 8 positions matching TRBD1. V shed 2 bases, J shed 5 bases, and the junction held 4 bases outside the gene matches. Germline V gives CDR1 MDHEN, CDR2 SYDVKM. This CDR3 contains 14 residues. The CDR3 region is CASSLGRGHTEAFF. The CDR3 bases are TGTGCCAGCAGTTTAGGCAGGGGGCATACTGAAGCTTTCTTT.

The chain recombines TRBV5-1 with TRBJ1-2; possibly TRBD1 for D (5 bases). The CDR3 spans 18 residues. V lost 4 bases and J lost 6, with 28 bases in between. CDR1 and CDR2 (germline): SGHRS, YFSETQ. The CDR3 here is CASSESRVIAGYPDGYTF. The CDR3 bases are TGCGCCAGCAGCGAGAGTCGGGTGATAGCAGGGTATCCAGATGGCTACACCTTC.

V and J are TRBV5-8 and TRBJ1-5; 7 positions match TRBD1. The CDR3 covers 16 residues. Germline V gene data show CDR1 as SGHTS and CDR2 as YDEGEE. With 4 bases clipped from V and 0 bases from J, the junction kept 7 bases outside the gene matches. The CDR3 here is CASSLGTAASNQPQHF. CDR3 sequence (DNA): TGTGCCAGCAGCCTCGGGACAGCGGCTAGCAATCAGCCCCAGCATTTT.